The 27 T cell receptor beta chains in this list originate from one sample, sequenced in a study of cytomegalovirus exposure and HLA in healthy donors. PCR used 60 Vbeta primers and 13 Jbeta primers. TCRdb's table, derived via immunoSEQ multiplex PCR, lists solely in-frame clones and lacks some. The table shows about 170,000 clones, with roughly 80% occurring only once. Specimen: PBMCs. The source of these receptors is a woman under 30 in good health and CMV-seropositive.

V gene TRBV30 combines with J gene TRBJ1-2; D call uncertain. Trimming shortened V by 0 bases and J by 8 bases, and 7 bases separated the two germline ends. The CDR3 contains 11 residues. Germline V CDR1 and CDR2: GTSNPN, SVGIG (reference sequence). The CDR3 sequence is CAWSVGEGYTF. CDR3 in DNA: TGTGCCTGGAGTGTCGGGGAGGGCTACACCTTC. Variable domain in full (rest from reference TRBV30 and TRBJ1-2): SQTIHQWPATLVQPVGSPLSLECTVEGTSNPNLYWYRQAAGRGLQLLFYSVGIGQISSEVPQNLSASRPQDRQFILSSKKLLLSDSGFYLCAWSVGEGYTFGSGTRLTVV.

The J gene is TRBJ1-2, the V gene TRBV27; D not certain. Germline CDR1 and CDR2: MNHEY and SMNVEV (reference sequence). The CDR3 is made up of 12 amino acids. V was pared by 5 bases and J by 8 bases, with 12 bases between. CDR3 sequence: CASSPTSGGYTF. The CDR3 DNA reads as TGTGCCAGCAGTCCGACAAGTGGGGGCTACACCTTC.

As concerns this clone: In this CDR3 the conserved last residue, phenylalanine or tryptophan, is missing, so a read error is likely. V gene TRBV27 combines with J gene TRBJ1-2; 7 bases agree with TRBD1. The V gene end was trimmed by 5 bases and the J gene end by 4 bases; junction bases not matched to a gene: 4. CDR1 is MNHEY, CDR2 SMNVEV, per germline (reference sequence). This CDR3 spans 13 amino acids. CDR3 sequence: CASSPGQTYGYTL. The CDR3 DNA follows: TGTGCCAGCAGTCCGGGACAGACCTATGGCTACACCCTC.

The genes are TRBV28 and TRBJ2-7; weak D call: TRBD1 (5 bases). CDR1 is MDHEN and CDR2 is SYDVKM in the germline V gene. Between the trimmed V and J ends, which lost 6 bases and 0 bases, there was a span of 9 bases. The CDR3 covers 13 residues. The CDR3 sequence: CASRGASSYEQYF. The CDR3 coding sequence is TGTGCCAGCAGAGGGGCTAGCTCCTACGAGCAGTACTTC. The full variable domain, with the rest looked up from reference TRBV28 and TRBJ2-7, is DVKVTQSSRYLVKRTGEKVFLECVQDMDHENMFWYRQDPGLGLRLIYFSYDVKMKEKGDIPEGYSVSREKKERFSLILESASTNQTSMYLCASRGASSYEQYFGPGTRLTVT.

The V gene is TRBV10-1, the J gene TRBJ1-5; 7 positions match TRBD1. The J segment lost 3 bases and the V segment lost 6 bases, leaving 5 bases of the junction unmatched. There are 14 residues in the CDR3. Germline V gene sequence: CDR1 WNHNN, CDR2 SYGVQD (reference sequence). Here the CDR3 reads CASSPGQSNQPQHF. The CDR3 bases are TGCGCCAGCAGCCCGGGACAGTCCAATCAGCCCCAGCATTTT.

J is TRBJ2-5 and V is TRBV5-6; 9 bases fit TRBD1. Germline loops: CDR1 SGHDT, CDR2 YYEEEE. V shed 4 bases, J shed 1 base, and the junction held 11 bases outside the gene matches. The CDR3 length is 17 residues. Here the CDR3 reads CASSGRWDRDFQETQYF. CDR3 nucleotide sequence: TGTGCCAGCAGCGGACGCTGGGACAGGGACTTCCAAGAGACCCAGTACTTC.

V and J are TRBV5-4 and TRBJ2-7; D call uncertain. With 1 base removed from V and 4 bases from J, the gap between germline ends came to 9 bases. The CDR3 length is 13 residues. Germline V lookup: CDR1 SGHNT, CDR2 YYREEE (reference sequence). In nucleotides, the CDR3 is TGTGCCAGCAGCTTGTCCCCACAATACGAGCAGTACTTC. This gives the protein CASSLSPQYEQYF.

V is TRBV7-8 and J is TRBJ2-1; 7 bases align to TRBD2. Per germline, CDR1 SGHVS and CDR2 FQNEAQ. The CDR3 runs to 16 residues. V lost 6 bases and J lost 8; bases outside the gene matches: 16. The CDR3 region is CASSPVLGGDLYEQFF. CDR3 DNA: TGTGCCAGCAGTCCCGTGCTGGGGGGGGATTTGTATGAGCAGTTCTTC.

The chain joins TRBV7-6 to TRBJ1-1; tentative D call: TRBD1 (5 bases). This CDR3 is 14 amino acids long. The germline V and J ends were trimmed by 5 bases and 4 bases, with 14 bases remaining between them. Germline CDR1 is SGHVS and CDR2 is FNYEAQ. The CDR3 loop reads CASSPRQPFTEAFF. In nucleotides, the CDR3 is TGTGCCAGCAGCCCGCGACAGCCCTTCACTGAAGCTTTCTTT.

This clone ranks as medium-sized. This chain uses TRBV6-6 with TRBJ2-7, with D maybe TRBD2 (6 bases). There are 14 residues in the CDR3. Germline CDR1 is MNHNY and CDR2 is SVGAGI (reference sequence). Trimming took 0 bases from V and 0 from J, leaving 6 bases between them. This chain's CDR3 is CASSYSTSSYEQYF. As DNA, the CDR3 is TGTGCCAGCAGTTACTCGACTAGCTCCTACGAGCAGTACTTC.

This sequence joins TRBV6-5 and TRBJ2-5; 9 nucleotides align to TRBD1. The ends lost 7 bases at V and 5 bases at J; junction bases unmatched: 11. Germline V gene sequence: CDR1 MNHEY, CDR2 SVGAGI. The CDR3 covers 15 residues. The CDR3 loop reads CASNPRTGVDETQYF. For the CDR3, the DNA is TGTGCCAGCAACCCAAGGACAGGGGTGGATGAGACCCAGTACTTC.

The gene calls are TRBV4-2 and TRBJ2-7; a possible D gene is TRBD2 (6 bases). Germline V gene sequence: CDR1 LGHNA, CDR2 YNFKEQ. Trimming pared 4 bases from V and 6 bases from J, leaving 25 bases between. CDR3 length equals 17 residues. The CDR3 sequence: CASSPMGPGLLSSEQYF. The CDR3 DNA follows: TGTGCCAGCAGCCCCATGGGTCCGGGACTCCTTTCATCCGAGCAGTACTTC.

This chain joins TRBV9 and TRBJ1-2; D is possibly TRBD1 (6 bases). V was shortened by 7 bases and J by 8 bases, with 24 bases between the two germline ends. Germline V lookup: CDR1 SGDLS, CDR2 YYNGEE. CDR3 size: 15 residues. The chain's CDR3 is CASRPRGPKRLGYTF. For the CDR3, the DNA is TGTGCCAGCCGCCCCAGGGGTCCGAAGCGGTTAGGCTACACCTTC.

CDR3: CASSGENQGELFF. The CDR3 nucleotides are TGTGCCAGCAGCGGAGAGAACCAAGGGGAGCTGTTTTTT. V and J are TRBV5-6 and TRBJ2-2; D not certain. V shed 4 bases and J shed 8 bases, with 12 bases lying between them. From germline, CDR1 is SGHDT and CDR2 YYEEEE. This CDR3 contains 13 residues.

The V and J genes are TRBV9 and TRBJ2-1; 7 bases agree with TRBD1. Germline assignment: CDR1 SGDLS and CDR2 YYNGEE. This CDR3 contains 18 residues. With 4 bases clipped from V and 0 bases from J, the junction kept 13 bases outside the gene matches. CDR3 amino acids: CASSTSSQDRSSYNEQFF. DNA for the CDR3: TGTGCCAGCAGCACATCATCCCAGGACAGGTCCTCCTACAATGAGCAGTTCTTC.

Of note for this clone: A junction end diverges from the germline sequence, so it may reflect a read error. The chain carries TRBV7-9 and TRBJ1-2; 8 bases match TRBD1. The germline CDR1 and CDR2 sequences are SEHNR and FQNEAQ (reference sequence). The CDR3 length is 16 residues. CDR3 protein: CSSSLARPTGAVGYTF. In DNA form, the CDR3 reads TGTTCCAGCAGCTTAGCCCGCCCGACAGGGGCGGTCGGCTACACCTTC.

As for this clone: Mismatch with germline at one junction end may stem from a read error. The rearrangement uses TRBV27 and TRBJ2-6, with a possible D match to TRBD1 (5 bases). The germline V gene has CDR1 MNHEY and CDR2 SMNVEV (reference sequence). The length of the CDR3 is 16 residues. CDR3 residues: CASSLFSHSGANGLTF. CDR3 bases: TGTGCCAGCAGTTTATTCTCCCACTCTGGGGCCAACGGCCTGACTTTC.

This clone has just one count. This rearrangement joins TRBV4-1 to TRBJ2-1, with D hard to call. This CDR3 is built from 13 residues. The V end lost 1 base, the J end lost 9 bases, and 10 bases lay between the germline ends. CDR1 MGHRA and CDR2 YSYEKL come from the germline V gene. The CDR3 DNA sequence: TGCGCCAGCAGCCAAGCGACTGTTAGTGAGCAGTTCTTC. This translates into CASSQATVSEQFF.

This chain uses TRBV4-2 with TRBJ1-3, with a weak D call TRBD1 (5 bases). Germline loops: CDR1 LGHNA, CDR2 YNFKEQ. Trimming removed 0 bases at V and 4 bases at J, with 13 bases between. This CDR3 is built from 16 residues. The CDR3 spells CASSQELGARGNTIYF. For the CDR3, the DNA is TGTGCCAGCAGCCAAGAGCTAGGGGCGAGAGGAAACACCATATATTTT.

The chain is built from TRBV4-1 and TRBJ1-2, with TRBD1 matching over 8 bases. The CDR3 spans 18 residues. The V and J ends lost 1 base and 0 bases, in that order; junction bases with no gene match: 10. The germline V gene encodes CDR1 MGHRA and CDR2 YSYEKL. The CDR3 loop is CASSQVWDRQGTNYGYTF. CDR3 nucleotide sequence: TGCGCCAGCAGCCAAGTCTGGGATAGACAGGGGACTAACTATGGCTACACCTTC.

This chain's CDR3 is CASTRARDYGYTF. CDR3 in DNA: TGTGCCAGCACCAGGGCCCGAGACTATGGCTACACCTTC. The chain employs TRBV6-5 and TRBJ1-2; tentative D call: TRBD1 (5 bases). V gave up 7 bases and J gave up 3 bases, with 12 bases separating them. Looked up from germline, CDR1 is MNHEY and CDR2 is SVGAGI. The CDR3 loop spans 13 amino acids.

The chain is built from TRBV2 and TRBJ2-5; D is unresolved. CDR3 length equals 12 residues. Per germline, CDR1 SNHLY and CDR2 FYNNEI. Deletions cut 6 bases from V and 1 base from J, with 6 bases between. The CDR3, as DNA: TGTGCCAGCAGCGGTCTCCAAGAGACCCAGTACTTC. Residues: CASSGLQETQYF.

The chain employs TRBV2 and TRBJ1-5; TRBD1 might be the D (6 bases). The V gene's germline CDR1 is SNHLY and CDR2 FYNNEI. Trimming pared 3 bases from V and 7 bases from J, leaving 16 bases between. This CDR3 comprises 15 residues. The CDR3 region has the DNA TGTGCCAGCAGTGAGAGGAGGACAGTCGGACAGCCCCAGCATTTT. It encodes CASSERRTVGQPQHF.

V and J are TRBV2 and TRBJ2-3; 10 bases align to TRBD2. The CDR3 spans 15 residues. Germline V gives CDR1 SNHLY, CDR2 FYNNEI. Trimming cost V 1 base and J 8 bases; bases outside gene matches: 6. This chain's CDR3 is CASSEVSSGGGTQYF. The CDR3 DNA reads TGTGCCAGCAGTGAAGTATCGAGCGGGGGGGGTACGCAGTATTTT.

This CDR3 is CASSQQAMNTEAFF. The CDR3 nucleotides are TGCGCCAGCAGCCAACAGGCCATGAACACTGAAGCTTTCTTT. The genes are TRBV5-1 and TRBJ1-1; a possible D gene is TRBD1 (5 bases). Trimming pared 4 bases from V and 0 bases from J, leaving 10 bases between. CDR1 is SGHRS and CDR2 is YFSETQ in the germline V gene. CDR3 length equals 14 residues.

This clone showed up just a few times. The rearrangement uses TRBV29-1 and TRBJ1-5, with 7 bases fitting TRBD1. Germline CDR1 reads SQVTM; CDR2 reads ANQGSEA. V lost 4 bases and J lost 11; bases outside the gene matches: 11. This CDR3 has 13 amino acids. The CDR3 is CSVGGRDTGAQHF. The CDR3 DNA follows: TGCAGCGTTGGGGGGCGAGATACAGGGGCCCAGCATTTT.

The sample holds a few counts of this clone. The chain combines TRBV2 with TRBJ2-5; D is unresolved. V shed 2 bases and J shed 2 bases, with 3 bases lying between them. Germline V gene data show CDR1 as SNHLY and CDR2 as FYNNEI. The CDR3 runs to 12 residues. The CDR3 sequence: CASSEHQETQYF. DNA for the CDR3: TGTGCCAGCAGTGAACATCAAGAGACCCAGTACTTC.